The 18 T cell receptor beta chains listed next were all sequenced from one sample in a study of CD8 T cells in ankylosing spondylitis. TCRdb passed the 5' RACE reads through MiXCR, listing each CDR3 protein once. The sample includes a few hundred thousand distinct CDR3 sequences, around 21% of them seen just once. Material for sequencing was blood, either unsorted or a sorted T cell fraction (not recorded which). The receptors shown here come from a female donor with ankylosing spondylitis or in good health (not recorded which).

This clonotype has a handful of counts. The chain combines TRBV7-9 with TRBJ2-7; TRBD1 aligns across 10 bases. CDR1 is SEHNR and CDR2 is FQNEAQ in the germline V gene (reference sequence). V shed 4 bases and J 0 bases; nucleotides not matched to a gene: 6. The CDR3 has 16 residues. DNA of the CDR3: TGTGCCAGCAGCTCATTGCGGGACAGGGGCTCCTACGAGCAGTACTTC. It yields the protein CASSSLRDRGSYEQYF.

This clonotype is categorized as medium-sized. The chain combines TRBV12-3 or TRBV12-4 with TRBJ2-1; no firm D call. This CDR3 is built from 11 residues. V was clipped by 2 bases and J by 4 bases, with 0 bases between them. CDR3 region: CASSLYNEQFF. The CDR3 DNA sequence: TGTGCCAGCAGTTTATACAATGAGCAGTTCTTC.

This clonotype was counted between two and nine times. The chain carries TRBV20-1 and TRBJ2-3; D is possibly TRBD1 (5 bases). CDR1 is DFQATT, CDR2 SNEGSKA, per germline (reference sequence). V lost 0 bases, J lost 4 bases, and 14 bases lay in between. The CDR3 consists of 15 residues. The CDR3 loop reads CSAREATGFPDTQYF. CDR3 sequence (DNA): TGCAGTGCTAGAGAAGCCACAGGTTTCCCAGATACGCAGTATTTT.

The rearrangement joins TRBV7-8 to TRBJ2-2, with 8 bases aligning to TRBD1. The CDR3 has 17 residues. V lost 3 bases and J lost 5; bases outside the gene matches: 11. Germline lookup yields CDR1 SGHVS and CDR2 FQNEAQ. This chain's CDR3 is CASSFVPGQDVTGELFF. For the CDR3, the DNA is TGTGCCAGCAGCTTCGTACCGGGACAGGACGTTACCGGGGAGCTGTTTTTT.

This clonotype came up many times. This chain joins TRBV5-1 and TRBJ2-5; 8 positions agree with TRBD1. This CDR3 spans 14 amino acids. From germline, CDR1 is SGHRS and CDR2 YFSETQ. Losses at the gene ends were 2 bases for V and 8 bases for J; bases not matched to a gene: 8. The CDR3: CASSFRDRQPTQYF. The CDR3 coding sequence is TGCGCCAGCAGCTTCAGGGACAGGCAACCTACCCAGTACTTC.

This clonotype was counted only a few times. The rearrangement links TRBV20-1 to TRBJ2-2; D is perhaps TRBD1 or TRBD2 (5 bases each). This CDR3 region has 13 residues. CDR1 is DFQATT and CDR2 is SNEGSKA in the germline V gene (reference sequence). DNA for the CDR3: TGCAGCGGCTACGGGGCGGACACCGGGGAGCTGTTTTTT. This sequence encodes CSGYGADTGELFF.

The chain recombines TRBV6-2 or TRBV6-3 with TRBJ2-3; maybe TRBD2 (6 bases). Germline-derived CDR1 and CDR2 are MNHEY and SVGEGT. Trimming shortened V by 0 bases and J by 4 bases, and 11 bases separated the two germline ends. This CDR3 is built from 15 residues. CDR3 in DNA: TGTGCCAGCAGTTACTCCCCGGAGGGCCCAGATACGCAGTATTTT. This translates into CASSYSPEGPDTQYF.

The chain couples TRBV18 to TRBJ2-7; no definite D call. Germline V gene data show CDR1 as KGHSH and CDR2 as LQKENI. This CDR3 contains 12 residues. Trimming took off 3 bases at V and 9 bases at J, with 12 bases between the two ends. The CDR3 loop is CASSPPSQTQYF. CDR3 coding DNA: TGTGCCAGCTCACCCCCCTCGCAGACGCAGTACTTC.

This clonotype was seen only a few times. The rearrangement uses TRBV6-1 and TRBJ2-3, with 7 bases aligning to TRBD2. The CDR3 is 15 amino acids. Germline V gene sequence: CDR1 MNHNS, CDR2 SASEGT. V dropped 5 bases and J dropped 6; count of bases not matched to a gene: 11. The CDR3 loop reads CASSPSQREGDTQYF. DNA of the CDR3: TGTGCCAGCAGTCCCTCCCAGCGGGAAGGGGATACGCAGTATTTT.

This clonotype has only one observation. This chain links TRBV7-9 with TRBJ2-1; TRBD2 matches at 7 bases. V dropped 2 bases and J dropped 7; count of bases not matched to a gene: 5. The CDR3 is 14 residues long. Germline loops: CDR1 SEHNR, CDR2 FQNEAQ (reference sequence). CDR3 residues: CASSLRREFNEQFF. As DNA, the CDR3 is TGTGCCAGCAGCTTACGGCGGGAGTTTAATGAGCAGTTCTTC.

This sequence joins TRBV6-5 and TRBJ2-1; 13 bases align to TRBD2. This CDR3 contains 16 residues. Germline V lookup: CDR1 MNHEY, CDR2 SVGAGI. Germline trimming cut 3 bases from V and 9 bases from J; bases unmatched to any gene: 8. DNA for the CDR3: TGTGCCAGCAGTTATGGAAGACTAGCGGGAGGTTCTGAGCAGTTCTTC. Amino acid sequence: CASSYGRLAGGSEQFF.

This clonotype came up many times. J is TRBJ1-6 and V is TRBV30; D uncertain. The CDR3 has 14 amino acids. V lost 2 bases, J lost 7 bases, and 12 bases lay in between. In germline, CDR1 is GTSNPN, CDR2 SVGIG (reference sequence). The CDR3 sequence is CAWSFSDPNSPLHF. DNA of the CDR3: TGTGCCTGGAGTTTTAGTGACCCGAATTCACCCCTCCACTTT.

This clonotype was found many times. The genes are TRBV5-1 and TRBJ2-7; the D is unclear. The CDR3 consists of 15 residues. Looked up from germline, CDR1 is SGHRS and CDR2 is YFSETQ. Trimming took 4 bases from V and 4 from J, leaving 18 bases between them. CDR3 DNA sequence: TGCGCCAGCAGCCGCACCTACTCTAGGCCTTACGAGCAGTACTTC. Translation: CASSRTYSRPYEQYF.

The count of this clonotype is one. A much larger clone is a single base away; this may be a read error. The J gene is TRBJ2-2, the V gene TRBV5-1, with a possible D match to TRBD2 (5 bases). Germline lookup yields CDR1 SGHRS and CDR2 YFSETQ. The CDR3 extends over 16 amino acids. Trimming stripped 4 bases from V and 4 bases from J, with 17 bases between. The CDR3 region is CASSLSAGRGTGELFF. CDR3 nucleotides: TGCGCCAGCAGCCTGTCTGCGGGTCGAGGCACCGGGGAGCTGTTTTTT. Variable domain in full (rest from reference TRBV5-1 and TRBJ2-2): KAGVTQTPRYLIKTRGQQVTLSCSPISGHRSVSWYQQTPGQGLQFLFEYFSETQRNKGNFPGRFSGRQFSNSRSEMNVSTLELGDSALYLCASSLSAGRGTGELFFGEGSRLTVL.

The chain carries TRBV20-1 and TRBJ2-2; no definite D call. Germline CDR1 is DFQATT and CDR2 is SNEGSKA (reference sequence). V was pared by 4 bases and J by 3 bases, with 9 bases between. The CDR3 sequence is 13 residues long. The CDR3 region is CSAIVTDTGELFF. The CDR3 DNA is TGCAGTGCTATAGTGACTGACACCGGGGAGCTGTTTTTT.

In nucleotides, the CDR3 is TGCAGTGCTAGAGGGGGGAGCGACACCGGGGAGCTGTTTTTT. Translating it yields CSARGGSDTGELFF. This chain links TRBV20-1 with TRBJ2-2; possibly TRBD1 or TRBD2 for D (5 bases each). The germline V and J ends were trimmed by 1 base and 3 bases, with 9 bases remaining between them. The length of the CDR3 is 14 residues. The germline CDR1 and CDR2 sequences are DFQATT and SNEGSKA (reference sequence).

This clonotype was picked up many times. The J gene is TRBJ2-1, the V gene TRBV10-3; 8 nucleotides line up with TRBD2. The V gene's germline CDR1 is ENHRY and CDR2 SYGVKD. This CDR3 is built from 12 residues. J gave up 8 bases and V 8 bases, and 5 bases lay outside the gene matches. The CDR3 protein is CAIRGGGYEQFF. In nucleotides, the CDR3 is TGTGCCATCCGGGGGGGCGGTTATGAGCAGTTCTTC.

This clonotype was recorded a few times. The V gene is TRBV20-1, the J gene TRBJ1-4, with D tentatively TRBD1 (5 bases). Trimming removed 0 bases at V and 8 bases at J, with 19 bases between. CDR1 and CDR2 (germline): DFQATT, SNEGSKA (reference sequence). The CDR3 extends over 16 amino acids. In DNA form, the CDR3 reads TGCAGTGCTAGAGATTGGATCAGGCAGGGCGGGGAAAAACTGTTTTTT. Translating gives CSARDWIRQGGEKLFF.